Presented here are 32 T cell receptor beta chains from one specimen sequenced in a study of blood T cell repertoires in COVID-19 (dated by TCRdb to 2018 to 2021). To prepare the library, the immunoSEQ multiplex PCR assay was applied. TCRdb holds this immuneACCESS table with in-frame rearrangements only. Some clones are missing; in checked studies, unresolved V genes explain under half, and the rest has no known cause. The sample profile shows fewer than 200,000 clones; approximately 88% of them were found once. The ten largest account for roughly 1.4% of the sample. The sample taken for sequencing was peripheral blood. These receptors were obtained from a woman aged 50 to 60 with acute or convalescent COVID-19.

The rearrangement links TRBV5-5 to TRBJ1-1; possible D gene TRBD1, 6 bases. The CDR3 contains 15 residues. CDR1 and CDR2 (germline): SGHKS, YYEKEE (reference sequence). Trimming took 2 bases from V and 5 from J, leaving 16 bases between them. CDR3 sequence reads: CASSFAGALGTEAFF. The CDR3 bases are TGTGCCAGCAGCTTTGCAGGGGCCCTGGGGACTGAAGCTTTCTTT.

In DNA, the CDR3 is TGCAGCGTCATAGCGGGAGGGGGCTACGAGCAGTACTTC. Encoded protein: CSVIAGGGYEQYF. The J gene is TRBJ2-7, the V gene TRBV29-1, with 11 nucleotides matching TRBD2. Germline V gives CDR1 SQVTM, CDR2 ANQGSEA. V was pared by 6 bases and J by 3 bases, with 4 bases of the junction left unmatched. CDR3 length: 13 amino acids.

CDR3 sequence (DNA): TGTGCCAGCAACCTGGGGGCCCACTATGGCTACACCTTC. Translating it yields CASNLGAHYGYTF. The chain joins TRBV2 to TRBJ1-2; TRBD1 is a possible D gene (6 bases). The CDR3 is 13 residues long. From germline, CDR1 is SNHLY and CDR2 FYNNEI. Trimming left V 7 bases short and J 3 bases short, with 12 bases between.

The chain is built from TRBV6-5 and TRBJ1-1, with a weak D call TRBD1 (5 bases). CDR3 length: 14 amino acids. V dropped 7 bases and J dropped 4 bases, with 16 bases sitting between them. Germline CDR1 and CDR2: MNHEY and SVGAGI. The CDR3 protein is CASIQSRRGTEAFF. The DNA for the CDR3 is TGTGCCAGCATCCAGTCCCGGAGGGGCACTGAAGCTTTCTTT.

The rearrangement uses TRBV5-1 and TRBJ2-7; D possibly corresponds to TRBD1 (5 bases). V was cut by 1 base and J by 2 bases, with 13 bases left in between. This CDR3 region has 15 residues. Germline CDR1 SGHRS, CDR2 YFSETQ. The CDR3 nucleotides read TGCGCCAGCAGCTTGATATTGGGGCGAACCTACGAGCAGTACTTC. Encoded protein: CASSLILGRTYEQYF.

V gene TRBV2 combines with J gene TRBJ1-6; no clear D gene. Per germline, CDR1 SNHLY and CDR2 FYNNEI. This CDR3 is 15 amino acids long. V was clipped by 5 bases and J by 1 base, with 9 bases between them. CDR3: CASSRESSYNSPLHF. CDR3 bases: TGTGCCAGCAGTAGGGAGAGTTCCTATAATTCACCCCTCCACTTT.

This clone has just one count. V gene TRBV6-2 or TRBV6-3 combines with J gene TRBJ1-2; TRBD1 agrees at 7 bases. In germline, CDR1 is MNHEY, CDR2 SVGEGT. The trim removed 5 bases at V and 8 bases at J, leaving 8 bases unmatched. This CDR3 contains 13 residues. CDR3 bases: TGTGCCAGCAGTCTCACAGGGGATTTGGGCTACACCTTC. Its protein product is CASSLTGDLGYTF.

In this sample, this clone turned up a few times. At one of its ends the junction is not consistent with the germline gene, which may arise from a read error. The genes are TRBV30 and TRBJ1-6; D is ambiguous. This CDR3 is 13 amino acids long. Germline CDR1 is GTSNPN and CDR2 is SVGIG (reference sequence). CDR3 sequence (DNA): TGTGCCGGGAGGGCACACATTGATTCACCCCTCCACTTT. Translating it yields CAGRAHIDSPLHF. The variable domain in full, completed from reference TRBV30 and TRBJ1-6, reads SQTIHQWPATLVQPVGSPLSLECTVEGTSNPNLYWYRQAAGRGLQLLFYSVGIGQISSEVPQNLSASRPQDRQFILSSKKLLLSDSGFYLCAGRAHIDSPLHFGNGTRLTVT.

This chain connects TRBV9 to TRBJ2-1, with D possibly being TRBD2 (6 bases). Trimming stripped 0 bases from V and 5 bases from J, with 18 bases between. CDR3 length: 17 residues. The germline V gene has CDR1 SGDLS and CDR2 YYNGEE. The CDR3 nucleotides read TGTGCCAGCAGCGTAGGACCACGGGACTCTTACGACAATGAGCAGTTCTTC. Residues: CASSVGPRDSYDNEQFF.

This clone appeared a single time. The chain links TRBV5-6 to TRBJ1-5, with D hard to call. Trimming removed 4 bases from V and 2 bases from J, with 7 bases in between. Germline CDR1 and CDR2: SGHDT and YYEEEE. The CDR3 runs to 13 residues. The CDR3 nucleotides read TGTGCCAGCAGCCGTTTCGGCAATCAGCCCCAGCATTTT. It specifies CASSRFGNQPQHF.

The chain links TRBV7-9 to TRBJ1-1; D not resolved. Trimming cost V 1 base and J 6 bases, with 9 bases left between them. The germline CDR1 and CDR2 sequences are SEHNR and FQNEAQ (reference sequence). This CDR3 has 13 residues. The CDR3 sequence: CASSLVAQSEAFF. Here the CDR3 DNA reads TGTGCCAGCAGCTTAGTGGCCCAGTCTGAAGCTTTCTTT.

V usage is TRBV2 and J usage is TRBJ2-1; no definite D call. This CDR3 is 15 amino acids long. Germline CDR1 reads SNHLY; CDR2 reads FYNNEI. Trimming stripped 6 bases from V and 0 bases from J, with 12 bases between. The CDR3 sequence is CASRIVAGSYNEQFF. CDR3 in DNA: TGTGCCAGCAGAATAGTAGCCGGCTCCTACAATGAGCAGTTCTTC.

This clone was detected only a few times. The chain links TRBV30 to TRBJ2-3; D remains ambiguous. The CDR3 totals 11 residues. Germline V gives CDR1 GTSNPN, CDR2 SVGIG (reference sequence). V lost 0 bases, J lost 5 bases, and 3 bases lay in between. The DNA of the CDR3 is TGTGCCTGGAGTGTTATAGATACGCAGTATTTT. Translated: CAWSVIDTQYF. The whole variable domain, remainder taken from reference TRBV30 and TRBJ2-3, is SQTIHQWPATLVQPVGSPLSLECTVEGTSNPNLYWYRQAAGRGLQLLFYSVGIGQISSEVPQNLSASRPQDRQFILSSKKLLLSDSGFYLCAWSVIDTQYFGPGTRLTVL.

With respect to this clone: A junction end diverges from the germline sequence, so it may reflect a read error. DNA of the CDR3: TGTGCCAGCACCTTACGTTTGAACACTGAAGCTTTCTTT. It specifies CASTLRLNTEAFF. This chain connects TRBV7-2 to TRBJ1-1, with D hard to call. CDR1 is SGHTA and CDR2 is FQGNSA in the germline V gene. The CDR3 runs 13 residues.

The chain links TRBV21-1 to TRBJ1-1; TRBD1, as called in the table, went unchecked against the DNA. TRBV21-1 is designated a pseudogene. The CDR3 covers 12 residues. The CDR3 sequence: CASRDRNTEAFF. The CDR3 region has the DNA TGTGCCAGCAGGGACAGGAACACTGAAGCTTTCTTT.

CDR3 loop: CAISGGGNTGELFF. The DNA for the CDR3 is TGTGCCATCAGTGGAGGGGGCAACACCGGGGAGCTGTTTTTT. This chain joins TRBV10-3 and TRBJ2-2; 7 bases align to TRBD1. This CDR3 spans 14 amino acids. CDR1 and CDR2 (germline): ENHRY, SYGVKD. Trimming removed 4 bases from V and 2 bases from J; junction bases left unmatched: 1.

The gene calls are TRBV6-5 and TRBJ1-4; TRBD1 matches 7 bases. Losses at the gene ends were 7 bases for V and 7 bases for J; bases not matched to a gene: 12. CDR1 is MNHEY and CDR2 is SVGAGI in the germline V gene. This CDR3 comprises 15 residues. The CDR3 DNA reads TGTGCCAGCAAGCTGATGACAGGGAAAGGTGAAAAACTGTTTTTT. This translates into CASKLMTGKGEKLFF.

This clone has a single count. V usage is TRBV18 and J usage is TRBJ1-5, with no clear D. CDR1 and CDR2 from the germline V gene are KGHSH and LQKENI. The ends were cut back, 6 bases at V and 5 bases at J, with 14 bases in the middle. The CDR3 extends over 14 amino acids. For the CDR3, the DNA is TGTGCCAGCTCCCAAGGGAGAGGAGATCAGCCCCAGCATTTT. Encoded protein: CASSQGRGDQPQHF. Full variable domain (rest looked up from reference TRBV18 and TRBJ1-5): NAGVMQNPRHLVRRRGQEARLRCSPMKGHSHVYWYRQLPEEGLKFMVYLQKENIIDESGMPKERFSAEFPKEGPSILRIQQVVRGDSAAYFCASSQGRGDQPQHFGDGTRLSIL.

This clone was seen a single time. The chain carries TRBV24-1 and TRBJ2-3; perhaps TRBD2 as D (6 bases). Germline values: CDR1 KGHDR, CDR2 SFDVKD. V was clipped by 6 bases and J by 0 bases, with 12 bases between them. CDR3 length: 15 amino acids. CDR3 amino acids: CATSMGGSSTDTQYF. CDR3 DNA: TGTGCCACCAGTATGGGAGGTTCCAGCACAGATACGCAGTATTTT.

The chain employs TRBV18 and TRBJ1-2, with no clear D. CDR3 length: 16 amino acids. Germline-derived CDR1 and CDR2 are KGHSH and LQKENI. The V end lost 6 bases, the J end lost 3 bases, and 20 bases lay between the germline ends. The CDR3 loop reads CASSPDEGRLHYGYTF. CDR3 DNA: TGTGCCAGCTCCCCGGACGAGGGAAGACTGCACTATGGCTACACCTTC.

The chain recombines TRBV11-2 with TRBJ2-7; D unclear. The CDR3 has 11 amino acids. Germline V gene data show CDR1 as SGHAT and CDR2 as FQNNGV. V was shortened by 4 bases and J by 2 bases, with 3 bases between the two germline ends. Here the CDR3 reads CASSSAYEQYF. For the CDR3, the DNA is TGTGCCAGCAGCTCTGCCTACGAGCAGTACTTC.

The rearrangement links TRBV4-1 to TRBJ1-2; TRBD1 matches 8 bases. The trim removed 4 bases at V and 4 bases at J, leaving 14 bases unmatched. This CDR3 is 17 amino acids long. Looked up from germline, CDR1 is MGHRA and CDR2 is YSYEKL. The CDR3 nucleotides read TGCGCCAGCAGCCCGGTTCCAACAGGGGGGGGCGGCTATGGCTACACCTTC. Translating gives CASSPVPTGGGGYGYTF.

This clone was counted once. V is TRBV20-1 and J is TRBJ2-7; the D gene is possibly TRBD1 (5 bases). Germline loops: CDR1 DFQATT, CDR2 SNEGSKA (reference sequence). The CDR3 sequence is 14 residues long. V was shortened by 3 bases and J by 0 bases, with 12 bases between the two germline ends. The CDR3 protein is CSASQTVSSYEQYF. The CDR3 bases are TGCAGTGCTAGTCAGACAGTTAGCTCCTACGAGCAGTACTTC.

The chain joins TRBV9 to TRBJ1-4, with D possibly matching TRBD1 (5 bases). The CDR3 length is 15 residues. With 1 base removed from V and 8 bases from J, the gap between germline ends came to 15 bases. Germline V lookup: CDR1 SGDLS, CDR2 YYNGEE. Here the CDR3 reads CASSVRGGAGEKLFF. The CDR3 nucleotides read TGTGCCAGCAGCGTAAGGGGAGGGGCTGGGGAAAAACTGTTTTTT.

The V gene is TRBV5-4, the J gene TRBJ1-5, with TRBD1 matching over 11 bases. The CDR3 sequence is 19 residues long. CDR1 and CDR2 (germline): SGHNT, YYREEE (reference sequence). With V trimmed by 0 bases and J by 2 bases, 10 bases remained unmatched. CDR3 region: CASSLVGTGGVWRNQPQHF. CDR3 in DNA: TGTGCCAGCAGCTTGGTGGGGACAGGGGGGGTTTGGCGCAATCAGCCCCAGCATTTT. The full variable domain, its missing parts supplied by reference TRBV5-4 and TRBJ1-5, is ETGVTQSPTHLIKTRGQQVTLRCSSQSGHNTVSWYQQALGQGPQFIFQYYREEENGRGNFPPRFSGLQFPNYSSELNVNALELDDSALYLCASSLVGTGGVWRNQPQHFGDGTRLSIL.

CDR3 protein: CASSMSSQNTGELFF. DNA of the CDR3: TGTGCCAGTAGTATGAGCTCCCAGAACACCGGGGAGCTGTTTTTT. The chain uses TRBV19 and TRBJ2-2; no clear D gene. Deletions cut 3 bases from V and 1 base from J, with 9 bases between. The CDR3 consists of 15 residues. CDR1 and CDR2 (germline): LNHDA, SQIVND (reference sequence).

This clone was recorded only once. CDR3 sequence (DNA): TGTGCCAGCAGCTTTGGGGGCTCGGGCTATGGCTACACCTTC. It specifies CASSFGGSGYGYTF. The chain couples TRBV7-2 to TRBJ1-2; D is perhaps TRBD1 (6 bases). Germline CDR1 and CDR2: SGHTA and FQGNSA. CDR3 length equals 14 residues. V lost 3 bases to trimming and J lost 4 bases, with 12 bases between them.

The chain is built from TRBV6-6 and TRBJ1-1; D is uncertain. The V gene's germline CDR1 is MNHNY and CDR2 SVGAGI (reference sequence). The CDR3 has 13 amino acids. Trimming cost V 7 bases and J 2 bases, with 11 bases left between them. The DNA for the CDR3 is TGTGCCAGCATATCCTACAGAAACACTGAAGCTTTCTTT. This sequence encodes CASISYRNTEAFF.

This chain joins TRBV27 and TRBJ2-6, with D possibly being TRBD2 (6 bases). The CDR3 covers 15 residues. In germline, CDR1 is MNHEY, CDR2 SMNVEV (reference sequence). V lost 6 bases to trimming and J lost 12 bases, with 21 bases between them. In DNA form, the CDR3 reads TGTGCCAGCAGCCCCTACGGGGACTCCCTCGGCGTCCTGACTTTC. It codes for CASSPYGDSLGVLTF.

This chain links TRBV7-8 with TRBJ1-5; no definite D call. Deletions cut 1 base from V and 2 bases from J, with 12 bases between. The CDR3 runs to 16 residues. From germline, CDR1 is SGHVS and CDR2 FQNEAQ. CDR3 DNA: TGTGCCAGCAGCTTAGGATGGAGGGTGGGCAATCAGCCCCAGCATTTT. This translates into CASSLGWRVGNQPQHF.

This clone came up once. The chain has TRBV5-4 and TRBJ1-2; D is possibly TRBD1 (5 bases). The V and J ends lost 1 base and 2 bases respectively, with 6 bases between them. The CDR3 contains 13 residues. Germline lookup yields CDR1 SGHNT and CDR2 YYREEE (reference sequence). CDR3 in amino acids: CASSLKGNYGYTF. CDR3 bases: TGTGCCAGCAGCTTGAAGGGGAACTATGGCTACACCTTC.

This clone came up once. The J gene is TRBJ2-7, the V gene TRBV3-1 (or the pseudogene TRBV3-2), with 8 bases aligning to TRBD1. The germline gives CDR1 LGHDT, CDR2 YNNKEL (reference sequence). The ends lost 2 bases at V and 0 bases at J; junction bases unmatched: 6. CDR3 length equals 16 residues. This chain's CDR3 is CASSQLWTGPSYEQYF. The CDR3 nucleotides read TGTGCCAGCAGCCAACTCTGGACAGGGCCCTCCTACGAGCAGTACTTC.